This is a list of T cell receptor beta chains from one sample in a study of T cell responses to AZD1222 COVID-19 vaccine. Some clones are missing from TCRdb's copy, which holds only in-frame ones; the method was immunoSEQ multiplex PCR. The sample lists around 99,000 clones, roughly 84% occurring once. The source was peripheral blood, collected on day 0 of AZD1222 vaccination. Source of these receptors: an adult in good health. The CDR3 runs from the conserved cysteine through the conserved F or W. Fields, in order: J gene, V gene, clone size, D gene, CDR3 protein, CDR3 DNA. A D gene is named only where the DNA matches it firmly. Some rows have no size entry. The others give once, few or many, or a class for an expanded clone.

J gene: TRBJ1-3
V gene: TRBV15
clone size: NA
D gene: TRBD1
CDR3 protein: CATSRYGQGASGNTIYF
CDR3 DNA: TGTGCCACCAGCAGATATGGACAGGGGGCATCTGGAAACACCATATATTTT

J gene: TRBJ1-5
V gene: TRBV28
clone size: NA
D gene: NA
CDR3 protein: CASSGADYSNQPQHF
CDR3 DNA: TGTGCCAGCAGTGGGGCAGATTATAGCAATCAGCCCCAGCATTTT

J gene: TRBJ2-1
V gene: TRBV18
clone size: NA
D gene: NA
CDR3 protein: CASRGGGPNEQFF
CDR3 DNA: TGTGCCAGCCGGGGTGGCGGACCCAATGAGCAGTTCTTC

J gene: TRBJ1-5
V gene: TRBV28
clone size: NA
D gene: TRBD1
CDR3 protein: CASSPGTVFQPQHF
CDR3 DNA: TGTGCCAGCAGTCCCGGGACAGTTTTTCAGCCCCAGCATTTT

J gene: TRBJ1-1
V gene: TRBV6-2/TRBV6-3
clone size: once
D gene: NA
CDR3 protein: CASSRPQGNTEAFF
CDR3 DNA: TGTGCCAGCAGCCGACCACAGGGGAACACTGAAGCTTTCTTT

J gene: TRBJ2-1
V gene: TRBV5-1
clone size: NA
D gene: TRBD2
CDR3 protein: CASRPSGSSYNEQFF
CDR3 DNA: TGCGCCAGCAGGCCCAGCGGGAGCTCCTACAATGAGCAGTTCTTC

J gene: TRBJ2-1
V gene: TRBV25-1
clone size: once
D gene: NA
CDR3 protein: CASSEETGERGLAAEQFF
CDR3 DNA: TGTGCCAGCAGTGAGGAGACAGGGGAGAGGGGACTAGCCGCGGAGCAGTTCTTC

J gene: TRBJ1-2
V gene: TRBV30
clone size: NA
D gene: NA
CDR3 protein: CAWILETGYGYTF
CDR3 DNA: TGTGCCTGGATATTAGAGACAGGCTATGGCTACACCTTC

J gene: TRBJ2-4
V gene: TRBV28
clone size: NA
D gene: TRBD1
CDR3 protein: CASSWGQGAGKNIQYF
CDR3 DNA: TGTGCCAGCAGTTGGGGACAGGGGGCTGGCAAAAACATTCAGTACTTC

J gene: TRBJ2-2
V gene: TRBV12-5
clone size: once
D gene: NA
CDR3 protein: CASGLVLGDTGELFF
CDR3 DNA: TGTGCTAGTGGTTTGGTATTGGGAGACACCGGGGAGCTGTTTTTT

J gene: TRBJ1-5
V gene: TRBV19
clone size: NA
D gene: TRBD1
CDR3 protein: CASSPGTGGGNQPQHF
CDR3 DNA: TGTGCCAGTAGTCCCGGGACAGGGGGTGGCAATCAGCCCCAGCATTTT

J gene: TRBJ2-3
V gene: TRBV2
clone size: NA
D gene: NA
CDR3 protein: CASTLDSPFNTDTQYF
CDR3 DNA: TGTGCCAGCACCCTGGACAGTCCCTTTAACACAGATACGCAGTATTTT

J gene: TRBJ1-1
V gene: TRBV5-6
clone size: NA
D gene: TRBD1
CDR3 protein: CASSLNRGRVDTEAFF
CDR3 DNA: TGTGCCAGCAGCTTGAACAGGGGGCGCGTGGACACTGAAGCTTTCTTT

J gene: TRBJ1-2
V gene: TRBV12-3/TRBV12-4
clone size: once
D gene: NA
CDR3 protein: CASSLRAPYGYTF
CDR3 DNA: TGTGCCAGCAGCCTCAGAGCCCCCTATGGCTACACCTTC

J gene: TRBJ2-7
V gene: TRBV12-3/TRBV12-4
clone size: NA
D gene: TRBD1
CDR3 protein: CASSFWTGKEQYF
CDR3 DNA: TGTGCCAGCAGTTTCTGGACAGGGAAGGAGCAGTACTTC

J gene: TRBJ1-3
V gene: TRBV4-1
clone size: NA
D gene: TRBD1
CDR3 protein: CASSQGGQGAKVSGNTIYF
CDR3 DNA: TGCGCCAGCAGCCAAGGGGGACAGGGGGCGAAGGTTTCTGGAAACACCATATATTTT

J gene: TRBJ1-4
V gene: TRBV4-3
clone size: NA
D gene: NA
CDR3 protein: CASSQFLATNEKLFF
CDR3 DNA: TGCGCCAGCAGCCAATTTTTGGCAACTAATGAAAAACTGTTTTTT

J gene: TRBJ2-2
V gene: TRBV14
clone size: NA
D gene: NA
CDR3 protein: CARWRGDTGELFF
CDR3 DNA: TGTGCCAGATGGAGAGGGGACACCGGGGAGCTGTTTTTT

J gene: TRBJ2-6
V gene: TRBV5-1
clone size: NA
D gene: TRBD2
CDR3 protein: CASKRDLELSGANVLTF
CDR3 DNA: TGCGCCAGCAAGCGGGACCTCGAACTCTCTGGGGCCAACGTCCTGACTTTC

J gene: TRBJ1-1
V gene: TRBV4-2
clone size: few
D gene: TRBD1
CDR3 protein: CASSQIGTGAMNTEAFF
CDR3 DNA: TGTGCCAGCAGCCAAATCGGGACAGGGGCCATGAACACTGAAGCTTTCTTT

J gene: TRBJ1-2
V gene: TRBV9
clone size: NA
D gene: TRBD1
CDR3 protein: CASSDRDRTNYGYTF
CDR3 DNA: TGTGCCAGCAGCGACCGGGACAGGACTAACTATGGCTACACCTTC